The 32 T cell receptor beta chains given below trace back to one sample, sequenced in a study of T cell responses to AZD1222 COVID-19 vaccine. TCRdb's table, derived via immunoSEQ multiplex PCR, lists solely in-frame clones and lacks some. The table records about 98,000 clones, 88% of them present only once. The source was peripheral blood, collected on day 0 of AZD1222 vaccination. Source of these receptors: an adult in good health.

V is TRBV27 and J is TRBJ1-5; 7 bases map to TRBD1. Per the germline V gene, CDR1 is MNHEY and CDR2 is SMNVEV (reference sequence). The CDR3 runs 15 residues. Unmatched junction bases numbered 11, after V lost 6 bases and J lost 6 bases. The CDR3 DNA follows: TGTGCCAGCAGAAAAGGAGGGGGCGGGGTTCAGCCCCAGCATTTT. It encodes CASRKGGGGVQPQHF.

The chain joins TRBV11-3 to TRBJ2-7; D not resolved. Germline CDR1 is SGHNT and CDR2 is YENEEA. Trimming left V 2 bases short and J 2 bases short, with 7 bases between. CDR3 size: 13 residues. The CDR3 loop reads CASSLRHPYEQYF. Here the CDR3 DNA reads TGTGCCAGCAGCTTACGGCATCCCTACGAGCAGTACTTC.

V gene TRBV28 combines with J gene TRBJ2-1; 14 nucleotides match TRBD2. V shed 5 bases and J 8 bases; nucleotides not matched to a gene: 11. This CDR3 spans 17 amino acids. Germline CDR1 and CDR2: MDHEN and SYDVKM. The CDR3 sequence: CASSVSPGLAGVDEQFF. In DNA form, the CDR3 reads TGTGCCAGCAGTGTATCCCCGGGACTAGCGGGAGTCGATGAGCAGTTCTTC.

CDR3 in DNA: TGTGCCAGTAGTATGGCCCCCTACAGGGGTAGCAATCAGCCCCAGCATTTT. Its protein is CASSMAPYRGSNQPQHF. The chain couples TRBV19 to TRBJ1-5; 7 nucleotides line up with TRBD1. V lost 3 bases to trimming and J lost 0 bases; unmatched junction nucleotides: 8. Germline loops: CDR1 LNHDA, CDR2 SQIVND (reference sequence). CDR3 length equals 17 residues.

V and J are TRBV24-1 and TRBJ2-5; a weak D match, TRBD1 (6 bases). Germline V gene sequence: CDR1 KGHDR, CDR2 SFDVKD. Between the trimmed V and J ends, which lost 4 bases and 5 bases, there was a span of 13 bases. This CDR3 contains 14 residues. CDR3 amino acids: CATSDRGKMETQYF. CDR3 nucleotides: TGTGCCACCAGTGACAGGGGAAAGATGGAGACCCAGTACTTC.

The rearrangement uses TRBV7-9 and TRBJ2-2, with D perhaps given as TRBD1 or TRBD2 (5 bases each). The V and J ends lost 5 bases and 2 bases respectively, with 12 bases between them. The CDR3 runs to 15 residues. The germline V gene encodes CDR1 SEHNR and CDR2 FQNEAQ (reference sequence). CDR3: CASSIPGTNTGELFF. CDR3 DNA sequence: TGTGCCAGCAGCATACCGGGGACCAACACCGGGGAGCTGTTTTTT.

DNA of the CDR3: TGTGCCAGCAGCTCCGACGGGTGGGCAAACACCATATATTTT. It codes for CASSSDGWANTIYF. J is TRBJ1-3 and V is TRBV5-4; D unclear. The V gene's germline CDR1 is SGHNT and CDR2 YYREEE (reference sequence). CDR3 length: 14 amino acids. Between the trimmed V and J ends, which lost 3 bases and 6 bases, there was a span of 13 bases.

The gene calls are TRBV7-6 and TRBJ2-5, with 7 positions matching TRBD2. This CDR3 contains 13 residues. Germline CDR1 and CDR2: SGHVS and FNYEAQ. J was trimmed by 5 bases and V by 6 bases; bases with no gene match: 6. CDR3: CASRGWGGETQYF. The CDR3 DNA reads TGTGCCAGCAGAGGCTGGGGAGGGGAGACCCAGTACTTC.

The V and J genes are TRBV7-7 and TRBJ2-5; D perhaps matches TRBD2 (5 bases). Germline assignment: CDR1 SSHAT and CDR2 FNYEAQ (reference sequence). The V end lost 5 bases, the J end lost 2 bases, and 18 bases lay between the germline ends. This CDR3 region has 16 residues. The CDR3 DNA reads TGTGCCAGCAGCCCTCAAGGGATCCCGGGGCAAGAGACCCAGTACTTC. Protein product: CASSPQGIPGQETQYF.

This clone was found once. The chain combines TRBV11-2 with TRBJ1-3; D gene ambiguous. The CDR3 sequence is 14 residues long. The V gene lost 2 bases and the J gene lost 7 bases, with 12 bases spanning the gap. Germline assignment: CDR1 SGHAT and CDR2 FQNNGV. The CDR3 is CASSLSVGFNTIYF. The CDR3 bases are TGTGCCAGCAGCTTATCGGTCGGTTTCAACACCATATATTTT.

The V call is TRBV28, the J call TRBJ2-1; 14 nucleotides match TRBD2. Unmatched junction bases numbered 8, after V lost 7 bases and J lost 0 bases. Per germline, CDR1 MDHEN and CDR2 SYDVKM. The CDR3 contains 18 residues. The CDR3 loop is CASTMTSGRASSYNEQFF. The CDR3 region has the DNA TGTGCCAGCACCATGACTAGCGGGAGGGCTAGCTCCTACAATGAGCAGTTCTTC.

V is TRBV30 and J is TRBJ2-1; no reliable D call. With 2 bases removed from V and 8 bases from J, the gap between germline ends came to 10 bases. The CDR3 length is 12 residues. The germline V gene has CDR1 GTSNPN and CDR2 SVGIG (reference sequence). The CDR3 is CAWSFFIDEQFF. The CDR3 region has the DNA TGTGCCTGGAGTTTCTTTATCGATGAGCAGTTCTTC.

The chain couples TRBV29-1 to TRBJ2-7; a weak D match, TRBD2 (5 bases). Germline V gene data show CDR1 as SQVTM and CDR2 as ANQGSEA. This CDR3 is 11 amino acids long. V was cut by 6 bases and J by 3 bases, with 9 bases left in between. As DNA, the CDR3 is TGCAGCGTCCAACTAGTCTACGAGCAGTACTTC. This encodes CSVQLVYEQYF.

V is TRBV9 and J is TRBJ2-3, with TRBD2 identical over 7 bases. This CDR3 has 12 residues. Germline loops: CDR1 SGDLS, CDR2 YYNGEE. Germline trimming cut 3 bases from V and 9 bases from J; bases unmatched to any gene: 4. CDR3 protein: CASSGIGRTQYF. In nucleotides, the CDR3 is TGTGCCAGCAGCGGGATCGGGAGGACGCAGTATTTT.

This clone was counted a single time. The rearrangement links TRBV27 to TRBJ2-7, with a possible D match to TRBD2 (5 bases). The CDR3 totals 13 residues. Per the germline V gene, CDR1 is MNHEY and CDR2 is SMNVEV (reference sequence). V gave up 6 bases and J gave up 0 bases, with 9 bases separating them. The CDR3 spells CASRDSSSYEQYF. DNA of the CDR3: TGTGCCAGCAGGGACTCGAGCTCCTACGAGCAGTACTTC.

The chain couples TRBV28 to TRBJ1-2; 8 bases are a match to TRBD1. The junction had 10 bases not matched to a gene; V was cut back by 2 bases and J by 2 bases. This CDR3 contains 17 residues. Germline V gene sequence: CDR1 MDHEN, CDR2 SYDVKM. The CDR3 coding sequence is TGTGCCAGCAGTTTACCGACACGACAGGGGCTGAACTATGGCTACACCTTC. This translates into CASSLPTRQGLNYGYTF.

In nucleotides, the CDR3 is TGTGCCACCAGCAGGATAAGAGGGGGGGCCTACGAGCAGTACTTC. Its translation is CATSRIRGGAYEQYF. The chain carries TRBV15 and TRBJ2-7; perhaps TRBD2 as D (7 bases). CDR3 length: 15 amino acids. CDR1 and CDR2 from the germline V gene are LNHNV and YYDKDF (reference sequence). V lost 3 bases, J lost 2 bases, and 14 bases lay in between.

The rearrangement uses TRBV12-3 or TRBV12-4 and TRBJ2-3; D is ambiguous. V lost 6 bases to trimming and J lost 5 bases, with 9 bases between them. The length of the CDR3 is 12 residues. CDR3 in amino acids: CASSPSKDTQYF. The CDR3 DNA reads TGTGCCAGCAGCCCGTCCAAAGATACGCAGTATTTT.

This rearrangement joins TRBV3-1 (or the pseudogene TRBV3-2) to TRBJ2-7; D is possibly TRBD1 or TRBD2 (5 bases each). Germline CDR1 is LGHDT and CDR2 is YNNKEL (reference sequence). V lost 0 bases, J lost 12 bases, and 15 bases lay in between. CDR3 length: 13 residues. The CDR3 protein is CASSQDLGDRRYF. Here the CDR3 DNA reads TGTGCCAGCAGCCAAGACTTGGGGGATCGTCGGTACTTC.

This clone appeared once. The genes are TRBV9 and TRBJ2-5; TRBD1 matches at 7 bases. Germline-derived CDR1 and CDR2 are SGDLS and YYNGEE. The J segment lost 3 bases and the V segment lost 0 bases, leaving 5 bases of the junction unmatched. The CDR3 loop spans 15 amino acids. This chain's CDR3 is CASSVGFRGKETQYF. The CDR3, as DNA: TGTGCCAGCAGCGTAGGATTCAGGGGGAAAGAGACCCAGTACTTC. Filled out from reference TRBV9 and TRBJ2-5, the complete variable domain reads DSGVTQTPKHLITATGQRVTLRCSPRSGDLSVYWYQQSLDQGLQFLIQYYNGEERAKGNILERFSAQQFPDLHSELNLSSLELGDSALYFCASSVGFRGKETQYFGPGTRLLVL.

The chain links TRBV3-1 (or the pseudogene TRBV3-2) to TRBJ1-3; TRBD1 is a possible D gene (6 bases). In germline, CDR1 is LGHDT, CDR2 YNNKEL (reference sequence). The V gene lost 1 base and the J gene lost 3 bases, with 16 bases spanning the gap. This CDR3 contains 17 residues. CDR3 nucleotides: TGTGCCAGCAGCCAAGTCGGACAGCTTGGAGTTGGAAACACCATATATTTT. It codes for CASSQVGQLGVGNTIYF.

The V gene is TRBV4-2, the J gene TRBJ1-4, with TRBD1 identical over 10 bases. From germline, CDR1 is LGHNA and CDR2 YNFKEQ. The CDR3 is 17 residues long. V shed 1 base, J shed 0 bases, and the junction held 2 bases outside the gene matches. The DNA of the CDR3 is TGTGCCAGCAGCCAAGGACAGGGGGCTTCAACTAATGAAAAACTGTTTTTT. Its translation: CASSQGQGASTNEKLFF.

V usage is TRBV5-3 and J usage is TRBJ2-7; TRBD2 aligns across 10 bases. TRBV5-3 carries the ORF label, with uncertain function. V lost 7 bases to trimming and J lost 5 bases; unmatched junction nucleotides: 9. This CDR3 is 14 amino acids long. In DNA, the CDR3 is TGTGCCAGAGCGAGTAGCGGGAGGAGCAACGAGCAGTACTTC. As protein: CARASSGRSNEQYF.

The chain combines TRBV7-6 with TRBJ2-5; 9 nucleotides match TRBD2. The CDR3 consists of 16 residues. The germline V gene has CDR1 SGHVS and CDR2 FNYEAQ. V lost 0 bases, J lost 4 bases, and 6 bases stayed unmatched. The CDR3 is CASSLAPSGKGETQYF. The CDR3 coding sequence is TGTGCCAGCAGCTTAGCGCCTAGCGGGAAAGGAGAGACCCAGTACTTC.

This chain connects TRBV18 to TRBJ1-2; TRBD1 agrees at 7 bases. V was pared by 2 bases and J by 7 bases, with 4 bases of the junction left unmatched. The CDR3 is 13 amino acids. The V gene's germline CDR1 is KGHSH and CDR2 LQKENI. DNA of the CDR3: TGTGCCAGCTCACCAGGACAGGAGGGTGGCTACACCTTC. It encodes CASSPGQEGGYTF.

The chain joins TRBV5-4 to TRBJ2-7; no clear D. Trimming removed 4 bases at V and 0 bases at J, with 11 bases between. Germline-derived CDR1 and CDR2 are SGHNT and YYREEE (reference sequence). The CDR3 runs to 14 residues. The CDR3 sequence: CASSPVGPSYEQYF. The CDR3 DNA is TGTGCCAGCAGCCCCGTAGGACCCTCCTACGAGCAGTACTTC.

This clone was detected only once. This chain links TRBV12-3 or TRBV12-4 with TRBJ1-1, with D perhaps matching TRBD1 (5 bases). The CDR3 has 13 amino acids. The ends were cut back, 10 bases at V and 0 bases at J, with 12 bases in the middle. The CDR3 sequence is CATGADMNTEAFF. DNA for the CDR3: TGTGCCACCGGGGCGGACATGAACACTGAAGCTTTCTTT.

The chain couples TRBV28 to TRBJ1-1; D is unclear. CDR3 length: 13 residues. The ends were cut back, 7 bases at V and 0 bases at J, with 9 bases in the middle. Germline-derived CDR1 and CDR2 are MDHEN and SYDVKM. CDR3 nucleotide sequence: TGTGCCAGCACCTTCGCATTGAACACTGAAGCTTTCTTT. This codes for CASTFALNTEAFF.

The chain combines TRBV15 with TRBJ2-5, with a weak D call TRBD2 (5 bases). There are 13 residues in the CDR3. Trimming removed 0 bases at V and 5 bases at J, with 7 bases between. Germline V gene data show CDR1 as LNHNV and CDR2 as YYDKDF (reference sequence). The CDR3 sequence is CATSRDQRETQYF. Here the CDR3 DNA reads TGTGCCACCAGCAGAGATCAGCGGGAGACCCAGTACTTC.

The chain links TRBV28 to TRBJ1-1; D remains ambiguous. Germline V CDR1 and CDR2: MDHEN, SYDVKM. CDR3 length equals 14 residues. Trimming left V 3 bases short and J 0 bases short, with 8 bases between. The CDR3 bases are TGTGCCAGCAGTTTGAGACGGTTGAACACTGAAGCTTTCTTT. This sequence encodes CASSLRRLNTEAFF. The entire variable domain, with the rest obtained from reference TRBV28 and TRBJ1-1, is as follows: DVKVTQSSRYLVKRTGEKVFLECVQDMDHENMFWYRQDPGLGLRLIYFSYDVKMKEKGDIPEGYSVSREKKERFSLILESASTNQTSMYLCASSLRRLNTEAFFGQGTRLTVV.

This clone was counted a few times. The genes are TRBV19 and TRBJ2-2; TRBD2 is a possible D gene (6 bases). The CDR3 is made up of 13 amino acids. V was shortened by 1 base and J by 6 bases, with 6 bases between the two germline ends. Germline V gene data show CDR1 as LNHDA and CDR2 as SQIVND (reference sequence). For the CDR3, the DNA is TGTGCCAGTAGTATAGCGGGAGCCGGGGAGCTGTTTTTT. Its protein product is CASSIAGAGELFF.

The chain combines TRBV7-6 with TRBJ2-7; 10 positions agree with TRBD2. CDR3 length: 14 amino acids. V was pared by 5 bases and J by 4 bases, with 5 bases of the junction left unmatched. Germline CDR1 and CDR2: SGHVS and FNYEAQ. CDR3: CASSPLAGAYEQYF. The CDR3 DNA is TGTGCCAGCAGCCCCCTAGCGGGAGCTTACGAGCAGTACTTC.